Included here is one TCR beta chain sequence, with context. At one of its ends the junction is not consistent with the germline gene, which may arise from a read error. The data belong to a study of shared clonotypes between healthy human individuals. The germline CDR1 and CDR2 sequences are SEHNR and FQNEAQ (reference sequence). The CDR3 has 16 residues. Over several immunoSEQ plates, each subset's genomic DNA was distributed in even portions. It was on ten immunoSEQ deep assay plates that unsorted PBMC DNA was sequenced. Sequencing used immunoSEQ multiplex PCR; TCRdb keeps in-frame clones, though not all of them. This sample has about 100,000 clones, with about 45% found just once. Every donor, a Caucasian adult, lived in Nashville, Tennessee.

The clonotype originates from a woman aged 40 to 55 in good health. Some clones in this sample may be carry-over from other donors' samples. The chain joins TRBV7-9 to TRBJ1-3; D is possibly TRBD1 (5 bases). Sequenced: PBMCs. CDR3: CASSSQGRTSGYTIYF. In DNA, the CDR3 is TGTGCCAGCAGCTCTCAGGGACGGACCTCTGGATACACCATATACTTT.